What follows are 14 T cell receptor beta chains derived from one specimen sequenced in a study of blood T cell repertoires in COVID-19. Method: immunoSEQ multiplex PCR; TCRdb's copy keeps in-frame clones and lacks some. The data show some 200,000 clones, with 70% to 90% seen just once and about 2.5% held by the top ten. The sample comprised peripheral blood. These receptor sequences come from a woman in her seventies with COVID-19, enrolled during active disease.

V is TRBV6-5 and J is TRBJ1-6; 8 nucleotides line up with TRBD1. Germline CDR1 is MNHEY and CDR2 is SVGAGI. The CDR3 contains 15 residues. The junction had 8 bases not matched to a gene; V was cut back by 5 bases and J by 8 bases. This CDR3 is CASSPITGGHSPLHF. As DNA, the CDR3 is TGTGCCAGCAGTCCTATAACAGGGGGTCATTCACCCCTCCACTTT.

The rearrangement uses TRBV19 and TRBJ2-7, with 8 positions matching TRBD1. Germline-derived CDR1 and CDR2 are LNHDA and SQIVND (reference sequence). The CDR3 contains 15 residues. Germline trimming cut 4 bases from V and 3 bases from J; bases unmatched to any gene: 8. The CDR3 sequence: CASSTYGTGHYEQYF. CDR3 nucleotide sequence: TGTGCCAGTAGTACCTACGGGACAGGACACTACGAGCAGTACTTC.

The J gene is TRBJ1-2, the V gene TRBV19; no firm D call. The V gene's germline CDR1 is LNHDA and CDR2 SQIVND (reference sequence). The CDR3 has 10 amino acids. V was clipped by 6 bases and J by 7 bases, with 6 bases between them. This CDR3 reads CASSLVGYTF. CDR3 in DNA: TGTGCCAGTAGCCTAGTTGGCTACACCTTC. Supplemented by reference TRBV19 and TRBJ1-2, the full variable domain reads DGGITQSPKYLFRKEGQNVTLSCEQNLNHDAMYWYRQDPGQGLRLIYYSQIVNDFQKGDIAEGYSVSREKKESFPLTVTSAQKNPTAFYLCASSLVGYTFGSGTRLTVV.

This clone was picked up one time. This rearrangement joins TRBV5-1 to TRBJ1-2, with D possibly matching TRBD1 (5 bases). Per the germline V gene, CDR1 is SGHRS and CDR2 is YFSETQ. The V and J ends lost 4 bases and 3 bases respectively, with 22 bases between them. The CDR3 loop spans 17 amino acids. CDR3 nucleotides: TGCGCCAGCAGCCTGGGGAGTTCGGGGGGAATAGACTATGGCTACACCTTC. This encodes CASSLGSSGGIDYGYTF. The entire variable domain, with the rest obtained from reference TRBV5-1 and TRBJ1-2, is as follows: KAGVTQTPRYLIKTRGQQVTLSCSPISGHRSVSWYQQTPGQGLQFLFEYFSETQRNKGNFPGRFSGRQFSNSRSEMNVSTLELGDSALYLCASSLGSSGGIDYGYTFGSGTRLTVV.

The chain recombines TRBV6-1 with TRBJ1-2; 7 bases map to TRBD1. J lost 8 bases, V lost 0 bases, and 12 bases had no gene match. Germline lookup yields CDR1 MNHNS and CDR2 SASEGT. The CDR3 contains 16 residues. The CDR3 DNA reads TGTGCCAGCAGTGAAGCGACCGGGACAGAGATATGGGGCTACACCTTC. Residues: CASSEATGTEIWGYTF.

This clone showed up just a few times. This sequence joins TRBV5-6 and TRBJ1-1; D possibly corresponds to TRBD1 (5 bases). Trimming took off 0 bases at V and 5 bases at J, with 20 bases between the two ends. Germline CDR1 reads SGHDT; CDR2 reads YYEEEE. The CDR3 covers 17 residues. The chain's CDR3 is CASSLVGGRRGRTEAFF. Here the CDR3 DNA reads TGTGCCAGCAGCTTGGTTGGGGGAAGGAGGGGTCGGACTGAAGCTTTCTTT. Drawing the rest from reference TRBV5-6 and TRBJ1-1, the complete variable domain is DAGVTQSPTHLIKTRGQQVTLRCSPKSGHDTVSWYQQALGQGPQFIFQYYEEEERQRGNFPDRFSGHQFPNYSSELNVNALLLGDSALYLCASSLVGGRRGRTEAFFGQGTRLTVV.

This sequence joins TRBV6-5 and TRBJ1-3; perhaps TRBD1 as D (5 bases). Germline-derived CDR1 and CDR2 are MNHEY and SVGAGI. V gave up 8 bases and J gave up 2 bases, with 13 bases separating them. The CDR3 length is 14 residues. The CDR3 is CASAVRAPGNTIYF. CDR3 nucleotides: TGTGCCAGCGCCGTCAGGGCCCCTGGAAACACCATATATTTT.

The CDR3 DNA reads as TGTGCCAGCAGCCAAACTTTGACGGGGTCGGTTGGCTACACCTTC. It yields the protein CASSQTLTGSVGYTF. This chain connects TRBV28 to TRBJ1-2; D unclear. The CDR3 loop spans 15 amino acids. CDR1 and CDR2 (germline): MDHEN, SYDVKM. Between the trimmed V and J ends, which lost 6 bases and 7 bases, there was a span of 21 bases.

Only one count was recorded for this clone. The CDR3 region is CASSWNDRGNQPQHF. CDR3 in DNA: TGTGCCAGCAGTTGGAACGACAGGGGCAATCAGCCCCAGCATTTT. V usage is TRBV6-2 or TRBV6-3 and J usage is TRBJ1-5, with TRBD1 matching 7 bases. V trimming: 4 bases; J trimming: 2 bases; junction bases outside the gene matches: 5. CDR1 is MNHEY, CDR2 SVGEGT, per germline. This CDR3 spans 15 amino acids.

The genes are TRBV7-9 and TRBJ1-6; no clear D gene. The CDR3 consists of 13 residues. Trimming took off 1 base at V and 5 bases at J, with 3 bases between the two ends. Germline loops: CDR1 SEHNR, CDR2 FQNEAQ (reference sequence). This CDR3 is CASSLVDNSPLHF. CDR3 DNA sequence: TGTGCCAGCAGCTTAGTAGATAATTCACCCCTCCACTTT.

This sequence joins TRBV7-8 and TRBJ1-3, with D maybe TRBD1 (5 bases). Germline CDR1 reads SGHVS; CDR2 reads FQNEAQ. The CDR3 has 20 amino acids. V was shortened by 5 bases and J by 0 bases, with 26 bases between the two germline ends. The CDR3 protein is CASSRGGGTGLIFSGNTIYF. As DNA, the CDR3 is TGTGCCAGCAGCCGAGGCGGGGGGACTGGTTTGATTTTCTCTGGAAACACCATATATTTT.

The rearrangement links TRBV7-2 to TRBJ1-1; D may be TRBD1 (6 bases). The CDR3 extends over 12 amino acids. Germline CDR1 SGHTA, CDR2 FQGNSA. V was clipped by 5 bases and J by 11 bases, with 15 bases between them. The CDR3 nucleotides read TGTGCCAGCAGCCGACAGAGGGGGGGCGCTTTCTTT. This encodes CASSRQRGGAFF.

The rearrangement uses TRBV9 and TRBJ1-2; 7 positions agree with TRBD1. CDR3 length equals 13 residues. J was trimmed by 2 bases and V by 2 bases; bases with no gene match: 0. The germline V gene encodes CDR1 SGDLS and CDR2 YYNGEE. The CDR3 here is CASSVGQNYGYTF. For the CDR3, the DNA is TGTGCCAGCAGCGTGGGACAGAACTATGGCTACACCTTC.

The genes are TRBV6-2 or TRBV6-3 and TRBJ2-7; 8 bases are a match to TRBD1. Germline V gives CDR1 MNHEY, CDR2 SVGEGT. The CDR3 length is 16 residues. V lost 0 bases to trimming and J lost 2 bases; unmatched junction nucleotides: 6. CDR3 region: CASSYSIGTGPYEQYF. The CDR3 DNA sequence: TGTGCCAGCAGTTACTCGATTGGGACAGGCCCCTACGAGCAGTACTTC.